The 28 T cell receptor beta chains below come from one sample, sequenced in a study of T-cell reconstitution after alpha-beta-depleted transplantation in children (dated by TCRdb to 2016 to 2018). Preparation of the library involved PCR. These reads were obtained on an Illumina HiSeq 2500. To normalize quantification of the TCRbeta repertoire, the TCR libraries were built with molecular barcoding that relied on unique molecular identifiers. TCRdb reanalyzed the raw reads on its own, using fastp at Q25 for trimming and MiXCR for clone calling, and kept in-frame beta chains. Rows with a matching CDR3 protein are joined into one entry that keeps the most common DNA and genes. Counted in this sample were roughly 400,000 distinct CDR3 sequences; 43% of them appeared once. The ten largest clones represent roughly 27% of the sample. Explained via the paper, the treatment or condition label denotes: allogeneic hematopoietic cell transplantation with graft depleted of TCRalphabeta T cells and CD19 B cells.

The sequenced sample was PBMCs, obtained before TCRalphabeta/CD19-depleted stem cell transplant. Every receptor here comes from a girl aged 2 to 9 with aplastic anemia, due to receive a stem cell transplant.

The gene calls are TRBV6-1 and TRBJ2-1; 14 bases align to TRBD2. In germline, CDR1 is MNHNS, CDR2 SASEGT. The CDR3 totals 18 residues. V trimming: 2 bases; J trimming: 12 bases; junction bases outside the gene matches: 15. The CDR3 nucleotides read TGTGCCAGCAGTGAAAGGGGACTAGCGGGAGTCTTCCTCCTGGGGCAGTTCTTC. It yields the protein CASSERGLAGVFLLGQFF.

Remarks on this clonotype: At one end the junction does not follow the germline gene, possibly because of a read error. The chain recombines TRBV7-6 with TRBJ2-3; D may be TRBD1 or TRBD2 (6 bases each). The CDR3 is 16 amino acids. Germline-derived CDR1 and CDR2 are SGHVS and FNYEAQ. CDR3 in DNA: TGTGTCAGCAGCCCGACCAAGGGGGGTTTCACAGATACGCAGTATTTT. This sequence encodes CVSSPTKGGFTDTQYF.

This clonotype was observed a handful of times. The chain combines TRBV10-3 with TRBJ2-7; 7 bases match TRBD2. This CDR3 has 15 amino acids. The germline V gene encodes CDR1 ENHRY and CDR2 SYGVKD. V trimming: 4 bases; J trimming: 0 bases; junction bases outside the gene matches: 6. DNA for the CDR3: TGTGCCATCAGTGGGGCAGCGGGAAGCTCCTACGAGCAGTACTTC. Translating it yields CAISGAAGSSYEQYF.

The V and J genes are TRBV3-1 and TRBJ1-1; D remains ambiguous. Germline V gene lookup returns CDR1 LGHDT and CDR2 YNNKEL (reference sequence). Trimming pared 1 base from V and 6 bases from J, leaving 3 bases between. The CDR3 has 11 amino acids. For the CDR3, the DNA is TGTGCCAGCAGCCAAGCAGCTGAAGCTTTCTTT. Translated: CASSQAAEAFF.

As to this clonotype: One junction end does not reproduce the germline sequence, and a read error may be involved. This chain connects TRBV6-5 to TRBJ1-2; D ambiguous. The CDR3 is made up of 12 amino acids. The V gene's germline CDR1 is MNHEY and CDR2 SVGAGI. The CDR3 loop reads CASSYRGYGDTF. CDR3 nucleotide sequence: TGTGCCAGCAGTTACCGTGGCTATGGCGACACCTTC.

The chain recombines TRBV12-3 or TRBV12-4 with TRBJ2-5, with 8 bases aligning to TRBD1. CDR3 size: 15 residues. The ends lost 5 bases at V and 3 bases at J; junction bases unmatched: 8. DNA of the CDR3: TGTGCCAGCAGTAATCGGGACAGGCCGAAAGAGACCCAGTACTTC. It encodes CASSNRDRPKETQYF.

This clonotype was found a few times. The J gene is TRBJ2-7, the V gene TRBV5-1; D uncertain. V lost 1 base to trimming and J lost 5 bases, with 7 bases between them. Germline V gives CDR1 SGHRS, CDR2 YFSETQ. The CDR3 sequence is 12 residues long. The CDR3 spells CASSLNSDEQYF. The CDR3 DNA sequence: TGCGCCAGCAGCTTGAACAGCGACGAGCAGTACTTC.

This clonotype was detected only a few times. J is TRBJ2-3 and V is TRBV6-1; D is uncertain. V was trimmed by 1 base and J by 5 bases, leaving 10 bases between them. The germline V gene has CDR1 MNHNS and CDR2 SASEGT. The CDR3 totals 14 residues. The CDR3 loop reads CASSEDPSGDTQYF. The CDR3 coding sequence is TGTGCCAGCAGTGAAGATCCTTCTGGAGATACGCAGTATTTT.

This clonotype has more than one count but fewer than ten. The chain uses TRBV28 and TRBJ1-5; 11 bases map to TRBD1. Trimming at V came to 8 bases and at J to 7 bases, leaving 4 bases not matched to a gene. Per germline, CDR1 MDHEN and CDR2 SYDVKM. This CDR3 is 13 amino acids long. CDR3 sequence: CASGDRGDQPQHF. Written as DNA, the CDR3 is TGTGCCAGCGGGGACAGGGGGGACCAGCCCCAGCATTTT. The full variable domain, in which reference TRBV28 and TRBJ1-5 provide the parts outside the CDR3, is DVKVTQSSRYLVKRTGEKVFLECVQDMDHENMFWYRQDPGLGLRLIYFSYDVKMKEKGDIPEGYSVSREKKERFSLILESASTNQTSMYLCASGDRGDQPQHFGDGTRLSIL.

This clonotype was observed a handful of times. This chain joins TRBV7-9 and TRBJ2-2; 8 bases align to TRBD2. This CDR3 comprises 14 residues. CDR1 and CDR2 (germline): SEHNR, FQNEAQ (reference sequence). V dropped 7 bases and J dropped 7; count of bases not matched to a gene: 8. CDR3 sequence reads: CASTQAGGSGELFF. The CDR3 DNA reads as TGTGCCAGCACCCAGGCGGGGGGAAGCGGGGAGCTGTTTTTT.

The chain recombines TRBV3-1 with TRBJ2-1, with 9 bases lining up with TRBD2. The CDR3 covers 18 residues. V trimming: 11 bases; J trimming: 1 base; junction bases outside the gene matches: 18. CDR1 and CDR2 (germline): LGHDT, YNNKEL (reference sequence). The CDR3 is CASCPLASGVSSYNEQFF. The CDR3 DNA follows: TGTGCCTCCTGCCCCCTCGCTAGCGGGGTTAGTTCCTACAATGAGCAGTTCTTC.

With respect to this clonotype: The junction departs from the called germline gene at one end, perhaps through a read error. The CDR3 bases are TGTGCCAGTAAGAGCGGCCCCGCGGGGGAGGTCTTC. The encoded protein is CASKSGPAGEVF. The rearrangement joins TRBV7-2 to TRBJ1-2; TRBD1 is a possible D gene (5 bases). CDR3 length: 12 residues. Germline V gene lookup returns CDR1 SGHTA and CDR2 FQGNSA.

This clonotype was seen many times. The genes are TRBV9 and TRBJ2-1, with a possible D match to TRBD1 (5 bases). Germline V gene lookup returns CDR1 SGDLS and CDR2 YYNGEE. Trimming cost V 1 base and J 7 bases, with 15 bases left between them. CDR3 length: 15 amino acids. DNA for the CDR3: TGTGCCAGCAGCGTAAGCCCAAAGGGGCTGAATGAGCAGTTCTTC. Its translation is CASSVSPKGLNEQFF.

In this sample, this clonotype turned up a few times. The chain uses TRBV2 and TRBJ2-1; D uncertain. Trimming removed 8 bases at V and 9 bases at J, with 11 bases between. Germline loops: CDR1 SNHLY, CDR2 FYNNEI. The length of the CDR3 is 11 residues. CDR3 amino acids: CASLDIREQFF. CDR3 nucleotide sequence: TGTGCCAGCCTAGATATACGTGAGCAGTTCTTC.

This clonotype was picked up a small number of times. The rearrangement links TRBV28 to TRBJ2-7, with 14 bases that match TRBD2. Germline lookup yields CDR1 MDHEN and CDR2 SYDVKM. V dropped 6 bases and J dropped 0; count of bases not matched to a gene: 1. This CDR3 has 15 residues. The DNA of the CDR3 is TGTGCCAGCAGGGGGACTAGCGGGGGCTCCTACGAGCAGTACTTC. The encoded protein is CASRGTSGGSYEQYF.

V and J are TRBV28 and TRBJ1-4; D may be TRBD1 (6 bases). V was shortened by 7 bases and J by 8 bases, with 20 bases between the two germline ends. The CDR3 covers 15 residues. Per the germline V gene, CDR1 is MDHEN and CDR2 is SYDVKM. This CDR3 reads CASTERGTWGEKLFF. The CDR3 DNA is TGTGCCAGCACCGAAAGGGGGACATGGGGCGAAAAACTGTTTTTT.

This chain uses TRBV27 with TRBJ1-1; a weak D match, TRBD1 (6 bases). Germline V gives CDR1 MNHEY, CDR2 SMNVEV (reference sequence). This CDR3 contains 17 residues. V was cut by 5 bases and J by 3 bases, with 22 bases left in between. In DNA, the CDR3 is TGTGCCAGCAGTCCCTTCGCCCAGGGGCCTCGGGACACTGAAGCTTTCTTT. Translation: CASSPFAQGPRDTEAFF.

V gene TRBV9 combines with J gene TRBJ1-2; 7 positions agree with TRBD1. The junction had 13 bases not matched to a gene; V was cut back by 2 bases and J by 3 bases. The CDR3 spans 17 residues. Germline V gene lookup returns CDR1 SGDLS and CDR2 YYNGEE. The CDR3 nucleotides read TGTGCCAGCAGCGTCCGGGACAGACAGGACCGATACTATGGCTACACCTTC. This gives the protein CASSVRDRQDRYYGYTF.

The chain has TRBV20-1 and TRBJ2-5; 7 bases map to TRBD2. V trimming: 5 bases; J trimming: 0 bases; junction bases outside the gene matches: 9. Germline V CDR1 and CDR2: DFQATT, SNEGSKA (reference sequence). CDR3 length: 15 residues. The DNA of the CDR3 is TGCAGTGCTCTCGAGCGAGCGGGGTACCAAGAGACCCAGTACTTC. Translation gives CSALERAGYQETQYF.

V gene TRBV7-9 combines with J gene TRBJ2-7; 7 bases match TRBD1. This CDR3 region has 13 residues. V was clipped by 2 bases and J by 5 bases; unmatched bases: 3. Germline V gene lookup returns CDR1 SEHNR and CDR2 FQNEAQ (reference sequence). CDR3 coding DNA: TGTGCCAGCAGCTTACCGCAGGGGGACGAGCAGTACTTC. It is translated as CASSLPQGDEQYF.

The chain couples TRBV7-6 to TRBJ2-3; 7 nucleotides agree with TRBD1. The CDR3 runs 13 residues. V trimming: 3 bases; J trimming: 6 bases; junction bases outside the gene matches: 3. Germline loops: CDR1 SGHVS, CDR2 FNYEAQ. The CDR3 sequence is CASSLTGWDTQYF. In nucleotides, the CDR3 is TGTGCCAGCAGCTTGACAGGGTGGGATACGCAGTATTTT.

This clonotype was found a few times. The chain uses TRBV5-1 and TRBJ2-7; D is uncertain. Per the germline V gene, CDR1 is SGHRS and CDR2 is YFSETQ. This CDR3 has 15 amino acids. V was cut by 0 bases and J by 3 bases, with 13 bases left in between. The CDR3 loop reads CASSLASDGFYEQYF. CDR3 sequence (DNA): TGCGCCAGCAGCTTGGCCTCGGACGGATTCTACGAGCAGTACTTC.

This clonotype has only a few counts. A much larger clone lies one base from this, so it may be a read error. V usage is TRBV5-1 and J usage is TRBJ2-3; D may match TRBD1 or TRBD2 (5 bases each). CDR1 and CDR2 from the germline V gene are SGHRS and YFSETQ. The CDR3 loop spans 16 amino acids. The DNA for the CDR3 is TGCGCCATCAGCTTGGACACCACCGGGGTAGCAAATACGCAGTATTTT. Amino acids: CAISLDTTGVANTQYF.

This clonotype came up many times. The V gene is TRBV5-1, the J gene TRBJ2-7, with 11 bases aligning to TRBD1. V shed 4 bases and J 4 bases; nucleotides not matched to a gene: 4. The germline V gene encodes CDR1 SGHRS and CDR2 YFSETQ. CDR3 length: 14 residues. Here the CDR3 reads CASSGTGGLYEQYF. For the CDR3, the DNA is TGCGCCAGCAGCGGGACAGGGGGATTGTACGAGCAGTACTTC.

Here the CDR3 reads CSAPSKVIYPSSYNEQFF. CDR3 DNA sequence: TGCAGTGCTCCCTCGAAGGTAATCTACCCTAGCTCCTACAATGAGCAGTTCTTC. The V gene is TRBV20-1, the J gene TRBJ2-1; D is uncertain. The CDR3 is 18 amino acids. Trimming left V 5 bases short and J 0 bases short, with 23 bases between. Germline-derived CDR1 and CDR2 are DFQATT and SNEGSKA (reference sequence).

The chain employs TRBV12-3 or TRBV12-4 and TRBJ2-1, with 13 bases aligning to TRBD2. Trimming removed 3 bases from V and 7 bases from J; junction bases left unmatched: 12. This CDR3 is 18 amino acids long. The CDR3 region is CASSFGLAGEYLTNEQFF. CDR3 sequence (DNA): TGTGCCAGCAGTTTCGGACTAGCGGGGGAGTACCTCACTAATGAGCAGTTCTTC.

This clonotype was observed a handful of times. The chain combines TRBV20-1 with TRBJ2-5; 10 nucleotides agree with TRBD2. The CDR3 contains 16 residues. Germline V CDR1 and CDR2: DFQATT, SNEGSKA (reference sequence). After removal of 1 base from V and 1 base from J, the junction contained 6 bases not matched to a gene. CDR3 nucleotides: TGCAGTGCTAGAGGGTATAGCGGGAGGCTCCAAGAGACCCAGTACTTC. Amino acids: CSARGYSGRLQETQYF.

V usage is TRBV5-1 and J usage is TRBJ2-7; D may match TRBD1 or TRBD2 (5 bases each). The CDR3 is 12 residues long. V lost 4 bases, J lost 5 bases, and 10 bases lay in between. Looked up from germline, CDR1 is SGHRS and CDR2 is YFSETQ. CDR3 residues: CASSHEGNEQYF. The CDR3 DNA reads as TGCGCCAGCAGCCATGAGGGGAACGAGCAGTACTTC.